This TCR beta chain was recovered during a study of CD8+ T cells in alopecia areata. Study overall: Percentage of affected scalp area was the basis on which treated patients' severity was scored.

cDNA serving as the sequencing template came from extracted, reverse transcribed RNA. Data came from immunoSEQ multiplex PCR; TCRdb stores just in-frame clones and leaves some out. The sample lists about 210,000 clones; approximately 70% were seen once. The study's findings and limits: Many expanded lesional clones persisted during tofacitinib (in both scalp and blood). Among the top 100, expanded CD8+ clones, as well as scalp clonality, were significantly decreased by tofacitinib.

In regard to this clone: Its antigen is not known.

V lost 0 bases, J lost 1 base, and 3 bases stayed unmatched. This CDR3 contains 14 residues. Germline V gene sequence: CDR1 GTSNPN, CDR2 SVGIG (reference sequence). Specified treatment: oral pan-JAK inhibitor, 5-10 mg twice daily. The origin of this receptor is a human donor with alopecia areata. The chain recombines TRBV30 with TRBJ2-7; 7 nucleotides agree with TRBD1. Source: CD4+ T cells sorted from blood, taken at approximately week 45, from a patient treated with tofacitinib. CDR3 protein: CAWSVGGQSYEQYF. In DNA form, the CDR3 reads TGTGCCTGGAGTGTAGGGGGACAGTCCTACGAGCAGTACTTC.